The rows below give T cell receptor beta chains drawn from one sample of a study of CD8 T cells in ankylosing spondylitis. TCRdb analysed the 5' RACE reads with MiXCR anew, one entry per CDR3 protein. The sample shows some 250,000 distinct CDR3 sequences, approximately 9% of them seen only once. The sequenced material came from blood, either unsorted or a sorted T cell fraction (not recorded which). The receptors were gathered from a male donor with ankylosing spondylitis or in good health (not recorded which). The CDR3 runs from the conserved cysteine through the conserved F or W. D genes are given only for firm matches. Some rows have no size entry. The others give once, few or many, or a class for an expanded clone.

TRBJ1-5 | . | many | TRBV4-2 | CASSQRGSSNQPQHF | TGTGCCAGCAGCCAGAGGGGGTCGAGCAATCAGCCCCAGCATTTT
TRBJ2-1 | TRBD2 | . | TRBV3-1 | CASSLRTSGLNEQFF | TGTGCCAGCAGCCTTAGGACTAGCGGCCTCAATGAGCAGTTCTTC
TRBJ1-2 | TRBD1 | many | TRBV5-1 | CASSGDSLHYGYTF | TGCGCCAGCAGCGGGGACAGTCTTCACTATGGCTACACCTTC
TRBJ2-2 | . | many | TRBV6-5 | CASSYLNTGELFF | TGTGCCAGCAGTTACCTGAACACCGGGGAGCTGTTTTTT
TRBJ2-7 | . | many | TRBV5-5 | CASKWGYEQYF | TGTGCCAGCAAGTGGGGCTACGAGCAGTACTTC
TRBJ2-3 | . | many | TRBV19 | CASSIDSGASTDTQYF | TGTGCCAGTAGTATAGATTCAGGGGCTAGCACAGATACGCAGTATTTT
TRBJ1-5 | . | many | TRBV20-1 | CSARGGRGRGQPQHF | TGCAGTGCTAGAGGGGGAAGGGGACGAGGTCAGCCCCAGCATTTT
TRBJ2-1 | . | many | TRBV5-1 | CASSFGSYNEQFF | TGCGCCAGCAGCTTCGGGAGTTACAATGAGCAGTTCTTC
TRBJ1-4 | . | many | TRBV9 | CASSIGGGEKLFF | TGTGCCAGCAGCATCGGGGGTGGCGAAAAACTGTTTTTT
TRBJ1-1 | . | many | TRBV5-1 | CASSLAGDWANTEAFF | TGCGCCAGCAGCTTGGCCGGGGACTGGGCCAACACTGAAGCTTTCTTT
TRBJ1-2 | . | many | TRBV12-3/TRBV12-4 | CASSRVVF | TGTGCCAGCAGTAGGGTTGTTTTC
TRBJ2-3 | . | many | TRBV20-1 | CSARPPGVSTDTQYF | TGCAGTGCTAGGCCGCCTGGGGTGAGCACAGATACGCAGTATTTT
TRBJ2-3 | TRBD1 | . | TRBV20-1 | CSASSPIPGTGWKDTQYF | TGCAGTGCTAGTTCACCCATCCCCGGGACAGGGTGGAAAGATACGCAGTATTTT
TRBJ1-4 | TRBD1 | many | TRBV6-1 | CASRDRESGRKLFF | TGTGCCAGCAGGGACAGGGAATCAGGGCGGAAACTGTTTTTT
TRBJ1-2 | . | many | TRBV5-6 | CASSRLEVRYGYTF | TGTGCCAGCTCCAGGTTGGAGGTCCGCTATGGCTACACCTTC
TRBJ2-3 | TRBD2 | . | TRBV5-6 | CASSFGKRGGTSTDTQYF | TGTGCCAGCAGCTTCGGCAAGCGGGGGGGGACTAGCACAGATACGCAGTATTTT
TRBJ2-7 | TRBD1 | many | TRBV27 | CASSLGQGDEQYF | TGTGCCAGCAGTTTGGGGCAGGGGGACGAGCAGTACTTC
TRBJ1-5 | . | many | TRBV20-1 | CSARVEGDSNQPQHF | TGCAGTGCTAGAGTTGAAGGAGATAGCAATCAGCCCCAGCATTTT
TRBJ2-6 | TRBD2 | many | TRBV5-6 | CASSSGGRANVLTF | TGTGCCAGCAGCTCGGGAGGTAGGGCCAACGTCCTGACTTTC
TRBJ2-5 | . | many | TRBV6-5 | CASSYGGETQYF | TGTGCCAGCAGTTACGGTGGGGAGACCCAGTACTTC
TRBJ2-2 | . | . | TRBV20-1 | CSAPAGPTGELFF | TGCAGTGCCCCCGCGGGGCCAACCGGGGAGCTGTTTTTT
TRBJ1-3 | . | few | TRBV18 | CASSPRTDGNTIYF | TGTGCCAGCTCACCAAGGACAGATGGAAACACCATATATTTT
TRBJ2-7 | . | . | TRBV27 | CASSLSSNIYEQYF | TGTGCCAGCAGTTTGTCCAGTAATATCTACGAGCAGTACTTC
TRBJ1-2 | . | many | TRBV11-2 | CASSLALMGYTF | TGTGCCAGCAGCTTAGCCCTAATGGGCTACACCTTC
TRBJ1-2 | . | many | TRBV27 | CASSQAGLGYGYTF | TGTGCCAGCAGTCAGGCAGGACTAGGGTATGGCTACACCTTC
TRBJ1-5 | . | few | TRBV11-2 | CASSLSLNQPQHF | TGTGCCAGCAGCTTATCCCTTAATCAGCCCCAGCATTTT
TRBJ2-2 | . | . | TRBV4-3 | CASSQGEGTTNTGELFF | TGCGCCAGCAGCCAAGGAGAAGGCACTACGAACACCGGGGAGCTGTTTTTT
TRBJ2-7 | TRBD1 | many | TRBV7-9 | CASSATGQGDEQYF | TGTGCCAGCAGCGCGACGGGACAGGGGGATGAGCAGTACTTC
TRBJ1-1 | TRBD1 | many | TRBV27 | CASSPDRGQFTEAFF | TGTGCCAGCAGTCCCGACAGGGGGCAGTTCACTGAAGCTTTCTTT
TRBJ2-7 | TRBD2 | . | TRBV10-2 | CASSEFLAGLYEQYF | TGCGCCAGCAGTGAATTTCTAGCGGGGCTCTACGAGCAGTACTTC
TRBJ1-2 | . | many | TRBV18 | CASSPGSGSYGYTF | TGTGCCAGCTCACCGGGTTCAGGGAGCTATGGCTACACCTTC
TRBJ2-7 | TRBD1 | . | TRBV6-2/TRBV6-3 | CASSFRDRAYEQYF | TGTGCCAGCAGTTTCCGGGACAGGGCCTACGAGCAGTACTTC
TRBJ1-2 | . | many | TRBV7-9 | CASSLELGSQYGYTF | TGTGCCAGCAGCTTAGAGTTGGGCAGCCAATATGGCTACACCTTC
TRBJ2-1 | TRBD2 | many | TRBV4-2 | CASAHRGGPSNEQFF | TGTGCCAGCGCCCACCGGGGGGGCCCGTCCAATGAGCAGTTCTTC
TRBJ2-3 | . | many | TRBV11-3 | CASSLVGSGRGADTQYF | TGTGCCAGCAGCTTAGTGGGAAGCGGGCGAGGAGCAGATACGCAGTATTTT
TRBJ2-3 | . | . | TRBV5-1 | CASSLPRGPETDTQYF | TGCGCCAGCAGCTTACCGCGGGGGCCCGAAACAGATACGCAGTATTTT
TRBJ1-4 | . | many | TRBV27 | CASSFYVRGAGEKEKLFF | TGTGCCAGCAGTTTTTATGTCAGGGGAGCAGGCGAGAAGGAAAAACTGTTTTTT
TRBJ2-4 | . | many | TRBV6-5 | CASSYRNIQYF | TGTGCCAGCAGTTACAGAAACATTCAGTACTTC
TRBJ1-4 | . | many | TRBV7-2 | CASSLAALMREKLFF | TGTGCCAGCAGCTTGGCCGCCTTGATGAGGGAAAAACTGTTTTTT
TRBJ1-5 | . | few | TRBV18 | CASSTSGALNQPQHF | TGTGCCAGCTCAACATCAGGGGCCCTCAATCAGCCCCAGCATTTT
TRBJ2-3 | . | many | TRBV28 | CASSSLGAGVLVDTQYF | TGTGCCAGCAGCTCCCTGGGGGCGGGAGTTTTGGTAGATACGCAGTATTTT
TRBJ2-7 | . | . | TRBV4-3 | CASSHDSNVYEQYF | TGCGCCAGCAGCCACGACAGCAACGTCTACGAGCAGTACTTC
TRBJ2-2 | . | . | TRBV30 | CAWNRGGTGELFF | TGTGCCTGGAACAGGGGGGGCACCGGGGAGCTGTTTTTT
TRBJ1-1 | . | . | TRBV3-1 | CASSPLWRGNTEAFF | TGTGCCAGCAGCCCCCTCTGGAGAGGGAACACTGAAGCTTTCTTT
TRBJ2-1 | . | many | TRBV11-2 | CASSNDARVIYSYNEQFF | TGTGCCAGCAGCAACGACGCAAGGGTAATCTACTCCTACAATGAGCAGTTCTTC
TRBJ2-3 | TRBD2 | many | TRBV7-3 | CASSSGLAGEGTQYF | TGTGCCAGCAGCTCCGGACTAGCGGGAGAGGGGACGCAGTATTTT
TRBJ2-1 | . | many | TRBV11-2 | CASSFHPSQGFF | TGTGCCAGCAGCTTCCACCCCTCTCAGGGATTCTTC